In this sample, the clone carrying this T cell receptor beta chain turned up many times. This sample is part of a study of T cells in Graves' hyperthyroidism and ophthalmopathy. V lost 2 bases and J 4 bases, leaving 17 bases between the germline ends. The CDR3 length is 16 residues. Per germline, CDR1 SGHVS and CDR2 FQNEAQ. RNA transcripts provided the source from which TCR beta CDR3 regions were amplified. HTBI primers were employed in a first-round RT-PCR of the TCR CDR3. TCRdb reprocessed the multiplex PCR reads via MiXCR and lists one record per CDR3 protein. In the table there are under 250,000 distinct CDR3 sequences, around 16% of which are singletons.

Sequencing was carried out using blood. The receptor was derived from a woman in her 50s with Graves' hyperthyroidism. The rearrangement links TRBV7-8 to TRBJ1-1; D is ambiguous. The CDR3 DNA follows: TGTGCCAGCAGCTTACCCGTAGGACTCGAGACCACTGAAGCTTTCTTT. Amino acids: CASSLPVGLETTEAFF.